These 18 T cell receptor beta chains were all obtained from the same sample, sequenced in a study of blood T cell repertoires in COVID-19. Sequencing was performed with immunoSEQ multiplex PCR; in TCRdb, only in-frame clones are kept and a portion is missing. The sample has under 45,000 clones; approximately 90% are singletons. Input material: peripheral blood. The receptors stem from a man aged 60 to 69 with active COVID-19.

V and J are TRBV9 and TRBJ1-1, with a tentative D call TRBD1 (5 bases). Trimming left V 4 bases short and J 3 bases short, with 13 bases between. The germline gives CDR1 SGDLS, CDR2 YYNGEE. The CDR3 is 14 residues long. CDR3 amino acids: CASSPQDVYTEAFF. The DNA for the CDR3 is TGTGCCAGCAGCCCACAGGACGTCTACACTGAAGCTTTCTTT.

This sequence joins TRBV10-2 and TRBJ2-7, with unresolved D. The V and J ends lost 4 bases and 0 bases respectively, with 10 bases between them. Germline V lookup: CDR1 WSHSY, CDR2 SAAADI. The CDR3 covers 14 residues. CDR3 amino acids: CASSAGISSYEQYF. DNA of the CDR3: TGCGCCAGCAGTGCAGGCATAAGCTCCTACGAGCAGTACTTC.

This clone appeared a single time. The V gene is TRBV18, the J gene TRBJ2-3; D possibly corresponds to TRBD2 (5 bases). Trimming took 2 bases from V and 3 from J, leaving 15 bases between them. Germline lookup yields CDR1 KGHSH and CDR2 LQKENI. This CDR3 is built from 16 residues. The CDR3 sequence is CASSPTTFRETDTQYF. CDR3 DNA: TGTGCCAGCTCACCAACCACATTCCGGGAAACAGATACGCAGTATTTT.

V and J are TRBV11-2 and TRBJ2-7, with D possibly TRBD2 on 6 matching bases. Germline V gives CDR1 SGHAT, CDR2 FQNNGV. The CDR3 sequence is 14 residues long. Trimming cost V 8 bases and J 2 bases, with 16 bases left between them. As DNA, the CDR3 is TGTGCCAGCCTAAGGTCGGGGACTGCCTACGAGCAGTACTTC. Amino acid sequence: CASLRSGTAYEQYF.

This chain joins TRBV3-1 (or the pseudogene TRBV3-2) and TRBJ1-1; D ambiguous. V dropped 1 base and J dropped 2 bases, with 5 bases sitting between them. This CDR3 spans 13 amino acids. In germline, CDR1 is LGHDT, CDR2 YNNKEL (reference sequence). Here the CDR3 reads CASSQAVNTEAFF. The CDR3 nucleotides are TGTGCCAGCAGCCAAGCAGTAAACACTGAAGCTTTCTTT.

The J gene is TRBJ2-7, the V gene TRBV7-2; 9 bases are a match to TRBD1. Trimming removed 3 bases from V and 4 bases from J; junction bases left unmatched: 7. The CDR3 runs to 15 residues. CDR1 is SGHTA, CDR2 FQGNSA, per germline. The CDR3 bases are TGTGCCAGCAGCTTGCTCGGGACAGGGCTTTACGAGCAGTACTTC. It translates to CASSLLGTGLYEQYF. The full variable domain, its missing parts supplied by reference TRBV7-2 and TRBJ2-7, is GAGVSQSPSNKVTEKGKDVELRCDPISGHTALYWYRQSLGQGLEFLIYFQGNSAPDKSGLPSDRFSAERTGGSVSTLTIQRTQQEDSAVYLCASSLLGTGLYEQYFGPGTRLTVT.

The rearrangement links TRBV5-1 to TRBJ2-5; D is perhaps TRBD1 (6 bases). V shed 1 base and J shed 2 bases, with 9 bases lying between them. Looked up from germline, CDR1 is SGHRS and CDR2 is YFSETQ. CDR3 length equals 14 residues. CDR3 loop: CASSLYTGQETQYF. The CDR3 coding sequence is TGCGCCAGCAGCTTGTATACAGGGCAAGAGACCCAGTACTTC.

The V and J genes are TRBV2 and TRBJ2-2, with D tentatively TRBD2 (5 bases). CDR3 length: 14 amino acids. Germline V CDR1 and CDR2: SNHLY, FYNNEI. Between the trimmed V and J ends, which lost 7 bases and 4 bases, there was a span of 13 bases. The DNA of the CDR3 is TGTGCCAGCAAGGGAGAACGGGCCACCGGGGAGCTGTTTTTT. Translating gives CASKGERATGELFF.

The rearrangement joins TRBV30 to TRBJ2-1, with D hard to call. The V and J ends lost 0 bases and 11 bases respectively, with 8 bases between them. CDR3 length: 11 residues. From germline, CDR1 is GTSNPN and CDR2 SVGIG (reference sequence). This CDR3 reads CAWSVFLQQFF. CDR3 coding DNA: TGTGCCTGGAGTGTCTTCCTTCAGCAGTTCTTC. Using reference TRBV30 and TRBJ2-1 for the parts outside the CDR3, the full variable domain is SQTIHQWPATLVQPVGSPLSLECTVEGTSNPNLYWYRQAAGRGLQLLFYSVGIGQISSEVPQNLSASRPQDRQFILSSKKLLLSDSGFYLCAWSVFLQQFFGPGTRLTVL.

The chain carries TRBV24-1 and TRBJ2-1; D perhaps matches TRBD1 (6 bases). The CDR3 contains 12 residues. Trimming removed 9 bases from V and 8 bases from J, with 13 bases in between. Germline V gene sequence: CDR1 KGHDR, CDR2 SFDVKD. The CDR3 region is CATQSNRDEQFF. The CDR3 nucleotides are TGTGCCACCCAAAGCAACAGGGATGAGCAGTTCTTC.

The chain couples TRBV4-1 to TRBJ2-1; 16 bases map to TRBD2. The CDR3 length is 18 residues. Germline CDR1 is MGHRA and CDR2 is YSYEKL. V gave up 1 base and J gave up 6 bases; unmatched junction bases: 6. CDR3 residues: CASSQGGLAGGPGNEQFF. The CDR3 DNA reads TGCGCCAGCAGCCAAGGGGGACTAGCGGGAGGGCCCGGCAATGAGCAGTTCTTC.

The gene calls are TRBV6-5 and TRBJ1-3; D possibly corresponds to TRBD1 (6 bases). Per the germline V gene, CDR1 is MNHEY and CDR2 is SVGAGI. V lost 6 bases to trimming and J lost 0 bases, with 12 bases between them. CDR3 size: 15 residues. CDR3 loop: CASRNTGSSGNTIYF. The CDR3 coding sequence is TGTGCCAGCAGAAACACAGGGAGCTCTGGAAACACCATATATTTT.

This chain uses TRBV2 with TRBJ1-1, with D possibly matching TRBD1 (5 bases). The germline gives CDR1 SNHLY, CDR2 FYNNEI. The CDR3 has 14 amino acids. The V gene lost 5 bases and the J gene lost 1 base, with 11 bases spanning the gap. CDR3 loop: CASSPRGGNTEAFF. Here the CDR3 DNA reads TGTGCCAGCAGTCCTCGGGGGGGGAACACTGAAGCTTTCTTT.

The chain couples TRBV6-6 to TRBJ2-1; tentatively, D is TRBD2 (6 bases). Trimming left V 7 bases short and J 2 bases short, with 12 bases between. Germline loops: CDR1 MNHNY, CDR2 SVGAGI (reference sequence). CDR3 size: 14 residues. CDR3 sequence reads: CASKEGRTYNEQFF. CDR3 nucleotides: TGTGCCAGCAAGGAGGGCCGGACCTACAATGAGCAGTTCTTC.

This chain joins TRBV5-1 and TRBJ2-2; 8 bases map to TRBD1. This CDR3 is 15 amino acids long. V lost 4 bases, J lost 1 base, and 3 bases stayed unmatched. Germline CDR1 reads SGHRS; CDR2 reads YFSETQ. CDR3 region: CASSRGQGNTGELFF. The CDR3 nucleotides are TGCGCCAGCAGCCGCGGACAGGGGAACACCGGGGAGCTGTTTTTT.

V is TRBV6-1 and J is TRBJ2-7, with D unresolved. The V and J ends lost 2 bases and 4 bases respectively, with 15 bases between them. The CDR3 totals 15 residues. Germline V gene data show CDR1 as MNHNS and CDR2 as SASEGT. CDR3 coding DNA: TGTGCCAGCAGTGAACAATACTCGCGCGCGTACGAGCAGTACTTC. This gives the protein CASSEQYSRAYEQYF.

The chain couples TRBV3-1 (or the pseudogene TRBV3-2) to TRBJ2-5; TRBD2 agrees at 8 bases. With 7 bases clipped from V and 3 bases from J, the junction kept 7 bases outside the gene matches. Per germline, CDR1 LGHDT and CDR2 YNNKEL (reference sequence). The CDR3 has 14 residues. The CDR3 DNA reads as TGTGCCAGCATCACAAGCGGGAGTAAAGAGACCCAGTACTTC. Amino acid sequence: CASITSGSKETQYF.

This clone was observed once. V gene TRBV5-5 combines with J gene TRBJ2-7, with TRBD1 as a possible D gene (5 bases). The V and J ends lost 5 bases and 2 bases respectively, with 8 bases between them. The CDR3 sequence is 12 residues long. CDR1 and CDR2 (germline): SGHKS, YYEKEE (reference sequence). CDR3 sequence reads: CASRGRAYEQYF. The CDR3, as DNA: TGTGCCAGCAGGGGCAGGGCCTACGAGCAGTACTTC.